This record covers a single TCR beta chain. The target antigen is unknown. Generated by immunoSEQ multiplex PCR, the TCRdb table keeps only in-frame clones and is missing some. The repertoire holds about 150,000 clones, with around nine tenths as singletons. The data were taken from a study of T cell responses to AZD1222 COVID-19 vaccine. Whole-study results and caveats: Seropositive AZD1222 recipients at baseline numbered only five or six.

The ends were cut back, 5 bases at V and 7 bases at J, with 14 bases in the middle. The CDR3 has 13 amino acids. Germline V gives CDR1 LNHDA, CDR2 SQIVND (reference sequence). This chain joins TRBV19 and TRBJ1-2; D perhaps matches TRBD1 (5 bases). The sample consisted of peripheral blood, taken after recovery from COVID-19. The receptor was derived from an adult who had recovered from COVID-19. The CDR3 spells CASSPLGGGGYTF. The CDR3 DNA sequence: TGTGCCAGTAGTCCGCTGGGGGGTGGTGGCTACACCTTC.